This T cell receptor (beta chain) was captured in a study of identical twins. The study, taken as a whole, reports: Cord blood beta clonotypes that were abundant carried fewer insertions, and memory repertoires showed no such trend. Researchers reported weaker excess twin sharing in beta out-of-frame sequences.

V lost 6 bases and J lost 4; bases outside the gene matches: 6. The V gene's germline CDR1 is KGHSH and CDR2 LQKENI. The CDR3 contains 14 residues. A word on this clonotype: Its antigen is still unknown.

cDNA carried unique molecular identifiers, and a universal primer site was added by template switching. MiXCR was run by TCRdb on the 5' RACE reads, yielding one entry per CDR3 protein. The sample shows about 490,000 distinct CDR3 sequences, over 12% of them seen only once. This same sample was also taken into another study, of yellow fever vaccine responses in identical twins.

This clonotype was sampled from a woman aged 18-35 years in good health. The material sequenced was CD4+ T cells sorted from blood. The chain links TRBV18 to TRBJ1-1; TRBD1 matches at 9 bases. The CDR3 loop is CASSGGQGITEAFF. The CDR3 DNA is TGTGCCAGCTCGGGAGGACAGGGGATCACTGAAGCTTTCTTT.